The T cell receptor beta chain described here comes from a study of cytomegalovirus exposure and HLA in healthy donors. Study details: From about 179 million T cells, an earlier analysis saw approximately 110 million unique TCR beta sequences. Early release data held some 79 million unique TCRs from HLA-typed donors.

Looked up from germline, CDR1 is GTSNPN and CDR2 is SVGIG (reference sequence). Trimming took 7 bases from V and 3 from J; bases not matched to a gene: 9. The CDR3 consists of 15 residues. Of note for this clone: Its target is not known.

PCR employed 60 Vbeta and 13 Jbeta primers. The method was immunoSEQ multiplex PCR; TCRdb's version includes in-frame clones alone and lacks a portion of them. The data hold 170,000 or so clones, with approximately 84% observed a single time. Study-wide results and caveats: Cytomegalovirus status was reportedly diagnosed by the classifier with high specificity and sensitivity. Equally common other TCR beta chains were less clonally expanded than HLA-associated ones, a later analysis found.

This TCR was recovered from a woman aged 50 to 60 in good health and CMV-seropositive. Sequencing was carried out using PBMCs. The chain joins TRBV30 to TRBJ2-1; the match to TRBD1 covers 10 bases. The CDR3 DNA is TGTGCCTCCACACCTCGGACAGGGGGCTACAATGAGCAGTTCTTC. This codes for CASTPRTGGYNEQFF.